Listed below are T cell receptor beta chains from one sample, sequenced in a study of T cells in Graves' hyperthyroidism and ophthalmopathy. TCRdb itself ran the multiplex PCR reads through MiXCR, one entry per CDR3 protein. This table has about 210,000 distinct CDR3 sequences, 17% appearing once. Sequenced sample: blood. These receptor sequences come from a man in his fifties or sixties with Graves' hyperthyroidism. Each CDR3 is given with its conserved first and last residue. Each record gives: D gene, V gene, J gene, clone size, CDR3 protein, CDR3 DNA. A D gene is named only where the DNA matches it firmly. Expanded clones get a size class; other rows say once, few or many, or leave the size out.

>TRBD1|TRBV2|TRBJ1-5|many
CASSGMGQINQPQHF
TGTGCCAGCAGTGGAATGGGACAGATCAATCAGCCCCAGCATTTT
>-|TRBV5-1|TRBJ1-3|many
CASSPGLSSGNTIYF
TGCGCCAGCAGCCCGGGACTCAGCTCTGGAAACACCATATATTTT
>-|TRBV3-1|TRBJ1-3|-
CASSQWGGGNTIYF
TGTGCCAGCAGCCAGTGGGGAGGGGGAAACACCATATATTTT
>-|TRBV15|TRBJ1-2|few
CATSDGTLGSYGYTF
TGTGCCACCAGCGATGGGACCCTTGGGAGCTATGGCTACACCTTC
>-|TRBV10-2|TRBJ2-1|-
CASSRSQRSNEQFF
TGCGCCAGCAGTAGAAGTCAGAGAAGCAATGAGCAGTTCTTC
>-|TRBV2|TRBJ2-7|-
CASSKYMRDEQYF
TGTGCCAGCAGTAAGTACATGAGGGACGAGCAGTACTTC
>-|TRBV9|TRBJ2-7|-
CASSVDKGPYNEQYF
TGTGCCAGCAGCGTTGACAAGGGGCCATACAATGAGCAGTACTTC
>-|TRBV11-2|TRBJ1-1|many
CASSHNTMNTEAFF
TGTGCCAGCAGCCATAATACGATGAACACTGAAGCTTTCTTT
>-|TRBV29-1|TRBJ2-3|many
CSVIRDTSTDTQYF
TGCAGCGTCATACGGGACACCTCCACAGATACGCAGTATTTT
>TRBD2|TRBV19|TRBJ2-7|many
CASSTSGSSYEQYF
TGTGCCAGTAGTACTAGCGGGAGCTCCTACGAGCAGTACTTC
>-|TRBV4-3|TRBJ1-5|-
CASSQDHQGFQPQHF
TGCGCCAGCAGCCAAGATCATCAGGGGTTTCAGCCCCAGCATTTT
>TRBD2|TRBV28|TRBJ2-1|-
CASSPPGLEEQFF
TGTGCCAGCAGTCCTCCGGGACTAGAAGAGCAGTTCTTC
>-|TRBV12-3/TRBV12-4|TRBJ2-7|-
CASSFGNQGKYEQYF
TGTGCCAGCAGTTTTGGTAACCAGGGAAAATACGAGCAGTACTTC
>-|TRBV9|TRBJ2-6|few
CASSGDRSSGANVLTF
TGTGCCAGCAGCGGTGACAGAAGCTCTGGGGCCAACGTCCTGACTTTC
>-|TRBV5-1|TRBJ2-7|many
CASSLGGNSYEQYF
TGCGCCAGCAGCTTGGGCGGGAACTCCTACGAGCAGTACTTC